This T cell receptor (beta chain) was observed in a study of shared clonotypes between healthy human individuals. Clones were sequenced by immunoSEQ multiplex PCR, and TCRdb holds only the in-frame ones, with some missing. The sample gives about 1 million clones, about 75% of which show up once; approximately 1.5% is in the top ten. Trimming took off 3 bases at V and 2 bases at J, with 9 bases between the two ends. This CDR3 comprises 14 residues. Germline V gives CDR1 SEHNR, CDR2 FQNEAQ (reference sequence). The specimen sequenced was memory CD4+ T cells sorted from blood. Subset noted: CD45RA-negative fraction. The clonotype originates from a man aged 18 to 30 in good health. The chain uses TRBV7-9 and TRBJ2-3; TRBD1 is a possible D gene (5 bases). CDR3: CASSLDKSTDTQYF. CDR3 bases: TGTGCCAGCAGCTTGGACAAATCCACAGATACGCAGTATTTT. The full variable domain, rest sourced from reference TRBV7-9 and TRBJ2-3, is DTGVSQNPRHKITKRGQNVTFRCDPISEHNRLYWYRQTLGQGPEFLTYFQNEAQLEKSRLLSDRFSAERPKGSFSTLEIQRTEQGDSAMYLCASSLDKSTDTQYFGPGTRLTVL.